These 28 T cell receptor beta chains were sequenced from one sample in a study of OX40 agonist ivuxolimab in advanced cancers. TCRdb's table, derived via immunoSEQ multiplex PCR, lists solely in-frame clones and lacks some. There are approximately 63,000 clones in the sample; roughly nine tenths occur only once, and around 6.5% lies in the top ten. This specimen was CD4+ or CD8+ T cells sorted from blood, taken in a trial of the OX40 agonist ivuxolimab. The receptors were sampled from an adult with an advanced solid tumor such as melanoma, head and neck, liver or kidney cancer.

The chain employs TRBV27 and TRBJ2-1; the D gene is possibly TRBD1 (7 bases). The CDR3 consists of 15 residues. The V gene's germline CDR1 is MNHEY and CDR2 SMNVEV (reference sequence). Trimming removed 3 bases from V and 8 bases from J, with 17 bases in between. In DNA form, the CDR3 reads TGTGCCAGCAGTTTTGATAACAGGGGAGGTCATGAGCAGTTCTTC. It yields the protein CASSFDNRGGHEQFF.

The rearrangement uses TRBV5-4 and TRBJ2-5; 7 bases line up with TRBD2. V gave up 5 bases and J gave up 5 bases; unmatched junction bases: 6. CDR1 SGHNT and CDR2 YYREEE come from the germline V gene (reference sequence). CDR3 size: 13 residues. DNA of the CDR3: TGTGCCAGCAGGACTAGCACTACGGAGACCCAGTACTTC. Amino acid sequence: CASRTSTTETQYF.

This chain uses TRBV7-6 with TRBJ2-1; D remains unclear. V gave up 2 bases and J gave up 5 bases, with 7 bases separating them. The germline gives CDR1 SGHVS, CDR2 FNYEAQ. The CDR3 length is 13 residues. CDR3: CASSLPSDNEQFF. CDR3 DNA: TGTGCCAGCAGCTTACCAAGTGACAATGAGCAGTTCTTC.

The rearrangement links TRBV7-6 to TRBJ2-1, with TRBD2 identical over 12 bases. Germline trimming cut 1 base from V and 8 bases from J; bases unmatched to any gene: 6. The CDR3 totals 16 residues. CDR1 is SGHVS and CDR2 is FNYEAQ in the germline V gene. The CDR3 spells CASSLVLAGGPHEQFF. The CDR3 DNA sequence: TGTGCCAGCAGCTTAGTTCTAGCGGGAGGGCCGCATGAGCAGTTCTTC. The whole variable domain, remainder taken from reference TRBV7-6 and TRBJ2-1, is GAGVSQSPRYKVTKRGQDVALRCDPISGHVSLYWYRQALGQGPEFLTYFNYEAQQDKSGLPNDRFSAERPEGSISTLTIQRTEQRDSAMYRCASSLVLAGGPHEQFFGPGTRLTVL.

This rearrangement joins TRBV7-9 to TRBJ2-7; D ambiguous. Germline CDR1 SEHNR, CDR2 FQNEAQ (reference sequence). V lost 1 base, J lost 7 bases, and 5 bases lay in between. The CDR3 loop spans 11 amino acids. CDR3 residues: CASSLGREQYF. The CDR3 nucleotides are TGTGCCAGCAGCTTAGGGCGGGAGCAGTACTTC. The whole variable domain, filled in from reference TRBV7-9 and TRBJ2-7, reads DTGVSQNPRHKITKRGQNVTFRCDPISEHNRLYWYRQTLGQGPEFLTYFQNEAQLEKSRLLSDRFSAERPKGSFSTLEIQRTEQGDSAMYLCASSLGREQYFGPGTRLTVT.

The CDR3 nucleotides are TGTGCCAGTAGTATAGTCCTTAATCAGCCCCAGCATTTT. Encoded protein: CASSIVLNQPQHF. This chain uses TRBV19 with TRBJ1-5; D is unresolved. The CDR3 spans 13 residues. Trimming removed 1 base from V and 4 bases from J, with 5 bases in between. CDR1 and CDR2 from the germline V gene are LNHDA and SQIVND (reference sequence). The full variable domain, rest sourced from reference TRBV19 and TRBJ1-5, is DGGITQSPKYLFRKEGQNVTLSCEQNLNHDAMYWYRQDPGQGLRLIYYSQIVNDFQKGDIAEGYSVSREKKESFPLTVTSAQKNPTAFYLCASSIVLNQPQHFGDGTRLSIL.

The chain recombines TRBV11-2 with TRBJ2-1, with 8 bases matching TRBD1. The CDR3 sequence is 15 residues long. After removal of 5 bases from V and 4 bases from J, the junction contained 7 bases not matched to a gene. Germline-derived CDR1 and CDR2 are SGHAT and FQNNGV. The CDR3 bases are TGTGCCAGCAGCCCCGGACAGGGACGGTACAATGAGCAGTTCTTC. This codes for CASSPGQGRYNEQFF. The whole variable domain, remainder taken from reference TRBV11-2 and TRBJ2-1, is EAGVAQSPRYKIIEKRQSVAFWCNPISGHATLYWYQQILGQGPKLLIQFQNNGVVDDSQLPKDRFSAERLKGVDSTLKIQPAKLEDSAVYLCASSPGQGRYNEQFFGPGTRLTVL.

The rearrangement links TRBV2 to TRBJ2-3; 9 positions agree with TRBD2. J lost 4 bases, V lost 8 bases, and 10 bases had no gene match. Looked up from germline, CDR1 is SNHLY and CDR2 is FYNNEI. The CDR3 sequence is 15 residues long. CDR3 sequence reads: CASFDLAGEADTQYF. As DNA, the CDR3 is TGTGCCAGCTTCGACTTAGCGGGAGAGGCAGATACGCAGTATTTT.

This chain joins TRBV7-9 and TRBJ1-4; D remains ambiguous. This CDR3 has 14 residues. The V gene lost 5 bases and the J gene lost 5 bases, with 12 bases spanning the gap. Germline lookup yields CDR1 SEHNR and CDR2 FQNEAQ (reference sequence). CDR3 coding DNA: TGTGCCAGCAGCCTGGACGGCCGAAATGAAAAACTGTTTTTT. This sequence encodes CASSLDGRNEKLFF.

The chain joins TRBV15 to TRBJ2-5; tentative D call: TRBD2 (6 bases). This CDR3 has 15 amino acids. V was clipped by 3 bases and J by 3 bases, with 14 bases between them. Germline-derived CDR1 and CDR2 are LNHNV and YYDKDF (reference sequence). CDR3 sequence (DNA): TGTGCCACCAGCAGCCCGGACTACGGTGAAGAGACCCAGTACTTC. It codes for CATSSPDYGEETQYF.

This clone appeared a few times. The chain links TRBV9 to TRBJ1-1, with a weak D call TRBD1 (6 bases). The V end was cut by 1 base, the J end by 0 bases, with 7 bases between. The length of the CDR3 is 14 residues. Germline V gene sequence: CDR1 SGDLS, CDR2 YYNGEE. In DNA form, the CDR3 reads TGTGCCAGCAGCGTACAGGGGATGAACACTGAAGCTTTCTTT. This codes for CASSVQGMNTEAFF.

This clone was counted a single time. The chain combines TRBV6-4 with TRBJ1-5; D is unclear. CDR1 MRHNA and CDR2 SNTAGT come from the germline V gene. The length of the CDR3 is 14 residues. Trimming took off 2 bases at V and 2 bases at J, with 7 bases between the two ends. CDR3 DNA sequence: TGTGCCAGCAGTGACGGGCAGGGCAATCAGCCCCAGCATTTT. It translates to CASSDGQGNQPQHF.

The chain links TRBV5-4 to TRBJ2-1; unclear D gene. Between the trimmed V and J ends, which lost 4 bases and 6 bases, there was a span of 11 bases. Germline CDR1 is SGHNT and CDR2 is YYREEE (reference sequence). This CDR3 is 13 amino acids long. CDR3: CASSQDPTNEQFF. CDR3 sequence (DNA): TGTGCCAGCAGCCAAGACCCGACCAATGAGCAGTTCTTC.

This chain's CDR3 is CASSYAGTYSNYEQYF. The CDR3 DNA reads TGTGCCAGCAGCTACGCCGGGACGTACTCGAACTACGAGCAGTACTTC. J is TRBJ2-7 and V is TRBV5-6; D is perhaps TRBD1 or TRBD2 (5 bases each). CDR3 length: 16 residues. In germline, CDR1 is SGHDT, CDR2 YYEEEE. Trimming cost V 3 bases and J 3 bases, with 19 bases left between them.

The V gene is TRBV4-1, the J gene TRBJ1-2, with 9 bases aligning to TRBD1. J was trimmed by 2 bases and V by 4 bases; bases with no gene match: 5. Germline CDR1 reads MGHRA; CDR2 reads YSYEKL. The CDR3 has 15 amino acids. CDR3 protein: CASSPFGQGNYGYTF. The CDR3 nucleotides read TGCGCCAGCAGCCCTTTTGGACAGGGGAACTATGGCTACACCTTC.

The table lists this clone with a count of one. This chain links TRBV9 with TRBJ1-1, with a possible D match to TRBD1 (6 bases). The germline CDR1 and CDR2 sequences are SGDLS and YYNGEE. Deletions cut 6 bases from V and 1 base from J, with 19 bases between. The CDR3 totals 16 residues. The CDR3 protein is CASTRSRTAGNTEAFF. The CDR3 nucleotides read TGTGCCAGCACCAGATCACGGACAGCGGGGAACACTGAAGCTTTCTTT.

On this clone: Other DNA sequences in the sample encode the same CDR3. This sequence joins TRBV7-3 and TRBJ2-1; TRBD2 matches 11 bases. V trimming: 2 bases; J trimming: 3 bases; junction bases outside the gene matches: 0. The CDR3 is made up of 15 amino acids. Germline V lookup: CDR1 SGHTA, CDR2 FQGTGA. The CDR3 nucleotides read TGTGCCAGCAGCTTAGGGACTAGCGGCTACAATGAGCAGTTCTTC. Its translation is CASSLGTSGYNEQFF.

The V call is TRBV4-1, the J call TRBJ2-3; D is undetermined. The CDR3 runs to 19 residues. Trimming removed 1 base from V and 0 bases from J, with 20 bases in between. CDR1 is MGHRA and CDR2 is YSYEKL in the germline V gene. This CDR3 reads CASSQGIMIGTGSTDTQYF. The CDR3 DNA follows: TGCGCCAGCAGCCAAGGAATCATGATAGGTACCGGGAGCACAGATACGCAGTATTTT.

Comment on this clone: This specimen includes other DNA sequences encoding the same CDR3. The gene calls are TRBV9 and TRBJ1-1; D ambiguous. V lost 0 bases to trimming and J lost 1 base, with 7 bases between them. Germline V lookup: CDR1 SGDLS, CDR2 YYNGEE. CDR3 size: 14 residues. CDR3 amino acids: CASSVGQANTEAFF. The CDR3 nucleotides are TGTGCCAGCAGCGTAGGTCAGGCGAACACTGAAGCTTTCTTT.

The rearrangement links TRBV11-2 to TRBJ2-3; D ambiguous. Trimming removed 0 bases from V and 2 bases from J, with 9 bases in between. Germline CDR1 and CDR2: SGHAT and FQNNGV. This CDR3 is 15 amino acids long. This CDR3 is CASSLDLGITDTQYF. Written as DNA, the CDR3 is TGTGCCAGCAGCTTAGATCTTGGGATCACAGATACGCAGTATTTT. The whole variable domain, remainder taken from reference TRBV11-2 and TRBJ2-3, is EAGVAQSPRYKIIEKRQSVAFWCNPISGHATLYWYQQILGQGPKLLIQFQNNGVVDDSQLPKDRFSAERLKGVDSTLKIQPAKLEDSAVYLCASSLDLGITDTQYFGPGTRLTVL.

This clone came up a few times. The chain couples TRBV5-4 to TRBJ2-1; 7 bases line up with TRBD1. The germline V gene encodes CDR1 SGHNT and CDR2 YYREEE (reference sequence). Germline trimming cut 5 bases from V and 6 bases from J; bases unmatched to any gene: 5. The CDR3 length is 13 residues. The CDR3 region has the DNA TGTGCCAGCAGACGGACAGGTACCAATGAGCAGTTCTTC. Translated: CASRRTGTNEQFF.

The chain is built from TRBV9 and TRBJ2-5; 9 bases line up with TRBD2. V dropped 0 bases and J dropped 4; count of bases not matched to a gene: 4. The CDR3 length is 15 residues. Germline V gives CDR1 SGDLS, CDR2 YYNGEE. CDR3 protein: CASSVDGGRVETQYF. In DNA form, the CDR3 reads TGTGCCAGCAGCGTAGATGGCGGGAGGGTAGAGACCCAGTACTTC.

The rearrangement uses TRBV9 and TRBJ1-1; D unresolved. Germline loops: CDR1 SGDLS, CDR2 YYNGEE. V lost 3 bases and J 4 bases, leaving 22 bases between the germline ends. This CDR3 spans 17 amino acids. CDR3 DNA sequence: TGTGCCAGCAGCGCCCCCCGGCACGGGCAGGAAATCACTGAAGCTTTCTTT. Translating gives CASSAPRHGQEITEAFF.

The V gene is TRBV19, the J gene TRBJ1-5, with D maybe TRBD1 (5 bases). This CDR3 spans 13 amino acids. Trimming cost V 3 bases and J 4 bases, with 7 bases left between them. Per germline, CDR1 LNHDA and CDR2 SQIVND (reference sequence). The CDR3 DNA is TGTGCCAGTAGTATGGGGGGGAATCAGCCCCAGCATTTT. This encodes CASSMGGNQPQHF.

The rearrangement joins TRBV2 to TRBJ1-1; 9 nucleotides match TRBD1. V dropped 5 bases and J dropped 1; count of bases not matched to a gene: 2. Germline V gene sequence: CDR1 SNHLY, CDR2 FYNNEI. This CDR3 comprises 14 residues. CDR3 nucleotide sequence: TGTGCCAGCAGTTTGACAGGGGGGAACACTGAAGCTTTCTTT. As protein: CASSLTGGNTEAFF.

This chain joins TRBV5-4 and TRBJ2-7; no clear D gene. Trimming stripped 4 bases from V and 5 bases from J, with 10 bases between. Looked up from germline, CDR1 is SGHNT and CDR2 is YYREEE (reference sequence). The CDR3 covers 12 residues. The CDR3 sequence: CASSRDGDEQYF. The DNA of the CDR3 is TGTGCCAGCAGCCGCGATGGCGACGAGCAGTACTTC.

The J gene is TRBJ2-4, the V gene TRBV4-3, with TRBD1 identical over 8 bases. CDR1 is LGHNA and CDR2 is YSLEER in the germline V gene. The CDR3 has 16 residues. J gave up 8 bases and V 0 bases, and 9 bases lay outside the gene matches. CDR3 DNA: TGCGCCAGCAGCCAAGATAGCCAGGGGGCGCGAGACATTCAGTACTTC. It is translated as CASSQDSQGARDIQYF.

The rearrangement joins TRBV7-8 to TRBJ2-1, with 10 positions matching TRBD2. Germline CDR1 is SGHVS and CDR2 is FQNEAQ. V was pared by 0 bases and J by 9 bases, with 8 bases of the junction left unmatched. The CDR3 covers 16 residues. CDR3 region: CASSLALAGDGGEQFF. The CDR3 bases are TGTGCCAGCAGCTTAGCCCTAGCGGGAGATGGTGGTGAGCAGTTCTTC.